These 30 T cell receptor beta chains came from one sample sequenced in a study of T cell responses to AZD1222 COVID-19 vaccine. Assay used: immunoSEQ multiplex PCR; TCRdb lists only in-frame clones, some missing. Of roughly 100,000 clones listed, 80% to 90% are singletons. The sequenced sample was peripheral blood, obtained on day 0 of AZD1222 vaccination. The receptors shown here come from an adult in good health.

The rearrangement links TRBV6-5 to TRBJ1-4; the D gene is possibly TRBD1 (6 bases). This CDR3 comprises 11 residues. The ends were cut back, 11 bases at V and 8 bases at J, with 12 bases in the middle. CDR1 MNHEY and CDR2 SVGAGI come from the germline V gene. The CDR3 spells CALGTGEKLFF. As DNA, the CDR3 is TGTGCCCTTGGAACAGGGGAAAAACTGTTTTTT.

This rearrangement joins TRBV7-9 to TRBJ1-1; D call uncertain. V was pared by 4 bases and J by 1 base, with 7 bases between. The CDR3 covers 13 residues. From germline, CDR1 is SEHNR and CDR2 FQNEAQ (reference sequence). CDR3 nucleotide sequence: TGTGCCAGCAGCTCCCAAACGAACACTGAAGCTTTCTTT. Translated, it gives CASSSQTNTEAFF.

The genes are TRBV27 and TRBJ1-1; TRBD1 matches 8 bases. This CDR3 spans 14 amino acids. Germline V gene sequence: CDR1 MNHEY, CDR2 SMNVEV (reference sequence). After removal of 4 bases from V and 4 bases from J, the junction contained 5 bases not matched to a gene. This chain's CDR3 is CASSSDRAGTEAFF. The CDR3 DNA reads TGTGCCAGCAGTTCGGACAGGGCGGGCACTGAAGCTTTCTTT.

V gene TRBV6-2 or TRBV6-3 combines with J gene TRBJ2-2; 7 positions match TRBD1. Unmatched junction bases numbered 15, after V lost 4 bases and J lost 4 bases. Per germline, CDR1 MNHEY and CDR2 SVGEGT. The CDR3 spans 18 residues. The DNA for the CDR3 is TGTGCCAGCAGTTGGCTCCCAGGGGACAGAGCTTTCACCGGGGAGCTGTTTTTT. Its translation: CASSWLPGDRAFTGELFF.

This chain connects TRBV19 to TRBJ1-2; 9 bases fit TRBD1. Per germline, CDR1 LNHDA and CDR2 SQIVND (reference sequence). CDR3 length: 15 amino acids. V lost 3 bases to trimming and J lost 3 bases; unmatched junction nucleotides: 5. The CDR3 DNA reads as TGTGCCAGTAGTATTGGGACAGGGACGGACTATGGCTACACCTTC. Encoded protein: CASSIGTGTDYGYTF.

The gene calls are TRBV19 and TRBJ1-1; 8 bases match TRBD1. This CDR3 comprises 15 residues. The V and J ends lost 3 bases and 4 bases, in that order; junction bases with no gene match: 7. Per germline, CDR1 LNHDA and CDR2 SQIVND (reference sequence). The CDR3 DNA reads TGTGCCAGTAGTATTGGGGGACAGGCACTCACTGAAGCTTTCTTT. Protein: CASSIGGQALTEAFF.

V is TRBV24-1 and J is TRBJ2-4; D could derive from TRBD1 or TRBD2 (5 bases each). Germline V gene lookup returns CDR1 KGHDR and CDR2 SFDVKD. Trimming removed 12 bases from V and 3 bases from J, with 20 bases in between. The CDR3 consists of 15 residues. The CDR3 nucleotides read TGTGCCGCGCCTAAGAGGGGAATAGGCAAAAACATTCAGTACTTC. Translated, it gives CAAPKRGIGKNIQYF.

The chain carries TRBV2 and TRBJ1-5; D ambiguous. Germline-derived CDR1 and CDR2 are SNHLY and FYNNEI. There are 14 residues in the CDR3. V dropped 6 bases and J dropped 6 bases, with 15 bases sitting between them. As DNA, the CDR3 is TGTGCCAGCAGGACCGTTTCGGGAGCTCAGCCCCAGCATTTT. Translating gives CASRTVSGAQPQHF.

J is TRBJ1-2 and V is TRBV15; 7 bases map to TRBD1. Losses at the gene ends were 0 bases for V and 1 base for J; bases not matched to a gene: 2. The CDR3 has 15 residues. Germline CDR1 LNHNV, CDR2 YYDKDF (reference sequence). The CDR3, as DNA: TGTGCCACCAGCAGAGACGACAGGGTTAACTATGGCTACACCTTC. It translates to CATSRDDRVNYGYTF.

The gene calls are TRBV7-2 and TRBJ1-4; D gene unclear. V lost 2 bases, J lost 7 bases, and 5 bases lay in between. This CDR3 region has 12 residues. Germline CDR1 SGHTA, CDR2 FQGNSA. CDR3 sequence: CASSLLAEKLFF. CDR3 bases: TGTGCCAGCAGCTTACTGGCTGAAAAACTGTTTTTT.

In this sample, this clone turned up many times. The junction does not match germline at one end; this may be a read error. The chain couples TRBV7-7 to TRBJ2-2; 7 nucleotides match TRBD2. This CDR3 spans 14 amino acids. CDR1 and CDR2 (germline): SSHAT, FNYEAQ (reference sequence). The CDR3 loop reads CASSSSVAGGELFF. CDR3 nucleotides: TGTGCTAGCAGCTCCAGCGTAGCGGGCGGGGAGCTGTTTTTT.

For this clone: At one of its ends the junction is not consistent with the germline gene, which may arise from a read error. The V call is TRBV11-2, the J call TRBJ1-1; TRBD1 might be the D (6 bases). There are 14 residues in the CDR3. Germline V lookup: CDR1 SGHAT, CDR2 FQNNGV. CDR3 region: CASSSNRPSGEGFF. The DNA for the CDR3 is TGTGCCAGCAGCTCAAATCGCCCCTCAGGGGAAGGTTTCTTT.

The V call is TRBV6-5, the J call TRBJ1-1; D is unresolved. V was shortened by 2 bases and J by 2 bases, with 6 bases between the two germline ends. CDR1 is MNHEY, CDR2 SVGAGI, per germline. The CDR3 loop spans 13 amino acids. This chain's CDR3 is CASSYSKNTEAFF. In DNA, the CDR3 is TGTGCCAGCAGTTACAGCAAAAACACTGAAGCTTTCTTT.

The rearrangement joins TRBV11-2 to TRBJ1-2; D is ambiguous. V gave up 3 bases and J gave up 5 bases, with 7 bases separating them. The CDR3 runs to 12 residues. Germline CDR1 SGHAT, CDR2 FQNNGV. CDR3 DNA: TGTGCCAGCAGCTTTTCAGATTATGGCTACACCTTC. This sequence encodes CASSFSDYGYTF.

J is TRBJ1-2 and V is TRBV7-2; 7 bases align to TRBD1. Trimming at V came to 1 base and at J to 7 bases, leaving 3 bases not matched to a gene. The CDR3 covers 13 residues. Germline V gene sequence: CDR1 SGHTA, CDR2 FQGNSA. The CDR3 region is CASSLGQGSGYTF. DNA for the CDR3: TGTGCCAGCAGCTTAGGACAGGGCTCTGGCTACACCTTC.

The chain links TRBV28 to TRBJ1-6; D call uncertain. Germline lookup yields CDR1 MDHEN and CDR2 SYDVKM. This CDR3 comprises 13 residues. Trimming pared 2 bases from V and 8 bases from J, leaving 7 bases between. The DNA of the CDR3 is TGTGCCAGCAGTTTAGAGGGATATTCACCCCTCCACTTT. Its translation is CASSLEGYSPLHF.

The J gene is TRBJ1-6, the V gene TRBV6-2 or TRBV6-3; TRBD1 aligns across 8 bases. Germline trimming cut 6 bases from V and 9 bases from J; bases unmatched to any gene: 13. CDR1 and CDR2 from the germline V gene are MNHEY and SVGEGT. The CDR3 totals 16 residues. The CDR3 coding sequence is TGTGCCAGCAGCCCTCTCATCGGACAGGGATCTTCACCCCTCCACTTT. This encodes CASSPLIGQGSSPLHF.

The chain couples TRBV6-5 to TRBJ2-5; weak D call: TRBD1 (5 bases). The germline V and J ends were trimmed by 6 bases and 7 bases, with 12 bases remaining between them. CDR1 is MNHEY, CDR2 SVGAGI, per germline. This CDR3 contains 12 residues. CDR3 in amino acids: CASSYLRGTQYF. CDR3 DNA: TGTGCCAGCAGCTATTTAAGGGGGACCCAGTACTTC.

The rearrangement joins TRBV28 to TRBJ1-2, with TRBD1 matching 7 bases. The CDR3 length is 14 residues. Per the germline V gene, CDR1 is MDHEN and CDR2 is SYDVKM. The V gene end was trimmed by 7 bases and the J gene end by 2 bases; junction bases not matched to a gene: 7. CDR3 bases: TGTGCCAGCAAACCAGGGGGGGCGAACTATGGCTACACCTTC. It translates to CASKPGGANYGYTF.

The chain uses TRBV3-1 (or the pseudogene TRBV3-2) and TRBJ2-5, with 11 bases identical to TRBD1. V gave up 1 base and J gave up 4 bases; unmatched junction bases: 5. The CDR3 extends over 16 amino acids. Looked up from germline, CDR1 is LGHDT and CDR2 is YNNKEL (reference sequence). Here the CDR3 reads CASSQGDRGSGETQYF. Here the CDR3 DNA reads TGTGCCAGCAGCCAAGGGGACAGGGGGTCGGGAGAGACCCAGTACTTC.

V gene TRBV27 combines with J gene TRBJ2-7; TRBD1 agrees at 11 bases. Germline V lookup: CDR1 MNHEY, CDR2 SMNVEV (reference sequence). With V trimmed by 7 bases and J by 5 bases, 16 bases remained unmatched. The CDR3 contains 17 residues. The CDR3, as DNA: TGTGCCAGCACTCTTCCCTATCGGGACAGGGGGGCCCACGAGCAGTACTTC. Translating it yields CASTLPYRDRGAHEQYF.

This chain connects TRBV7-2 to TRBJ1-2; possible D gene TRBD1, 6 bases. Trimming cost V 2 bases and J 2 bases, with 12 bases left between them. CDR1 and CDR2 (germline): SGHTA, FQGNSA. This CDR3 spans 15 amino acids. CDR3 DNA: TGTGCCAGCAGCTTAAGTACAGGGCCGAACTATGGCTACACCTTC. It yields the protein CASSLSTGPNYGYTF.

CDR3 amino acids: CASSQDLWQGKGNQPQHF. The DNA for the CDR3 is TGCGCCAGCAGCCAAGATCTCTGGCAGGGAAAAGGCAATCAGCCCCAGCATTTT. J is TRBJ1-5 and V is TRBV4-3; possible D gene TRBD1, 5 bases. Germline V CDR1 and CDR2: LGHNA, YSLEER. This CDR3 has 18 amino acids. V lost 0 bases to trimming and J lost 2 bases, with 17 bases between them.

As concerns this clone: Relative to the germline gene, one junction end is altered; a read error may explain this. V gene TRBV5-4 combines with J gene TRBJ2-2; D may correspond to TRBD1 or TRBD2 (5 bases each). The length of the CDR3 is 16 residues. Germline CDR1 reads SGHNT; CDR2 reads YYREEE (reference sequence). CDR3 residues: CASSLVGGTNTGEPFF. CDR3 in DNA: TGTGCCAGCAGCTTGGTTGGGGGAACCAACACCGGGGAGCCGTTTTTT.

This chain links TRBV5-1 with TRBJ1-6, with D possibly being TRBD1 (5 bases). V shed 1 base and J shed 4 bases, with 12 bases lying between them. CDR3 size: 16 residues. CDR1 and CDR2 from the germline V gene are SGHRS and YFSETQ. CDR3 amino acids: CASSLYRDGYNSPLHF. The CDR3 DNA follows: TGCGCCAGCAGCTTGTACCGGGACGGTTATAATTCACCCCTCCACTTT.

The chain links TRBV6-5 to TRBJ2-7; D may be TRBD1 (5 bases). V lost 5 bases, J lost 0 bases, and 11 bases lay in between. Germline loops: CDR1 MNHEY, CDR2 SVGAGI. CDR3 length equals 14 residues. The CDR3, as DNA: TGTGCCAGCAGTACCCGACAGTTCTCCTACGAGCAGTACTTC. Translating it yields CASSTRQFSYEQYF.

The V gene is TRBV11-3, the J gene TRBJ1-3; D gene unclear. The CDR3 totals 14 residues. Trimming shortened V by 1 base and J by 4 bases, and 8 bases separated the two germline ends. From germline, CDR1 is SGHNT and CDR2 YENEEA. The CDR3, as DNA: TGTGCCAGCAGCTTAGGCGGATCAGGAAACACCATATATTTT. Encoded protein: CASSLGGSGNTIYF.

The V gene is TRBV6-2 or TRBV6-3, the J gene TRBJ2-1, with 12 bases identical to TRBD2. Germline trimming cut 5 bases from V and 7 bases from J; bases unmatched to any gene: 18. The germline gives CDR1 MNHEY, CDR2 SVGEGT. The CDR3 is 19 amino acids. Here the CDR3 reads CASSPLSLFLAGGPNEQFF. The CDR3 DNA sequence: TGTGCCAGCAGTCCGCTATCACTCTTTCTAGCGGGAGGGCCTAATGAGCAGTTCTTC.

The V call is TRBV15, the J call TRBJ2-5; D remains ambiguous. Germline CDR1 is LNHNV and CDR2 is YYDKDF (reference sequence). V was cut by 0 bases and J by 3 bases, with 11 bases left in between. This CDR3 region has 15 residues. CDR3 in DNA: TGTGCCACCAGCAGAGATAGGACCTATGAAGAGACCCAGTACTTC. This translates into CATSRDRTYEETQYF.

CDR3 bases: TGTGCCAGTCTATCGGACTCCTACGAGCAGTACTTC. It translates to CASLSDSYEQYF. This chain uses TRBV11-2 with TRBJ2-7; no clear D. Per germline, CDR1 SGHAT and CDR2 FQNNGV. This CDR3 has 12 amino acids. Trimming stripped 9 bases from V and 0 bases from J, with 9 bases between.